A selection of T cell receptor beta chains follows, all from one sample in a study of blood T cell repertoires in COVID-19. TCRdb's table, derived via immunoSEQ multiplex PCR, lists solely in-frame clones and lacks some. Of about 100,000 clones listed, approximately 62% were seen once; the top ten hold approximately 5.9%. Sequencing was performed on peripheral blood. The receptors derive from a man at least 80 years old with acute or convalescent COVID-19. The CDR3 runs from the conserved cysteine through the conserved F or W.

TRBJ2-1 TRBV6-2/TRBV6-3 CASSSGTSGRYNEQFF
TRBJ2-7 TRBV18 CASSPPGNYEQYF
TRBJ1-4 TRBV9 CASSRTPNEKLFF
TRBJ2-1 TRBV20-1 CSPKGGREQFF
TRBJ1-6 TRBV6-6 CASSRGSVGNSPLHF
TRBJ1-1 TRBV9 CASSVGGYTEAFF
TRBJ1-5 TRBV20-1 CSASYGGNQPQHF
TRBJ2-3 TRBV27 CASSPPTSGTRRDTQYF
TRBJ1-4 TRBV6-5 CASSLTGGYEKLFF
TRBJ2-3 TRBV27 CASSLPDRGSTDTQYF
TRBJ1-5 TRBV28 CASSTGGTLGQPQHF
TRBJ2-1 TRBV11-2 CASSQTTGNYNEQFF
TRBJ2-7 TRBV28 CASSLYGFTYEQYF
TRBJ1-2 TRBV18 CASSLETGNRPLHF
TRBJ2-7 TRBV20-1 CSAGSIYEQYF
TRBJ2-7 TRBV18 CASSAQTSGRYEQYF
TRBJ2-3 TRBV6-6 CASSYGGRTSTDTQYF